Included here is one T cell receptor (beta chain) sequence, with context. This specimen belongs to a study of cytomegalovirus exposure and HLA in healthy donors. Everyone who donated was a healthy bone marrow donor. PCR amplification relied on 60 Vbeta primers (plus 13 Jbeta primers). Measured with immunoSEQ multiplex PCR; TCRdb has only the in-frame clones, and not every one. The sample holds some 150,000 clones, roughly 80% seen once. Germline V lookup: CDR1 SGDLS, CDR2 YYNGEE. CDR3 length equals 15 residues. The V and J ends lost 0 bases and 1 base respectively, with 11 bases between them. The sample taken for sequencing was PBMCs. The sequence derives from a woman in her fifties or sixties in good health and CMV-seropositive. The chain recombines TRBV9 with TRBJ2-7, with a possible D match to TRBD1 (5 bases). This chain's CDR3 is CASSVETGTSYEQYF. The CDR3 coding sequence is TGTGCCAGCAGCGTAGAAACAGGAACGTCCTACGAGCAGTACTTC. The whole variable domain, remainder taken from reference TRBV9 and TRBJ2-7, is DSGVTQTPKHLITATGQRVTLRCSPRSGDLSVYWYQQSLDQGLQFLIQYYNGEERAKGNILERFSAQQFPDLHSELNLSSLELGDSALYFCASSVETGTSYEQYFGPGTRLTVT.